What follows are 30 T cell receptor beta chains derived from one specimen sequenced in a study of identical twins. A single record per CDR3 protein comes from TCRdb applying MiXCR to the 5' RACE reads. This repertoire shows hundreds of thousands of distinct CDR3 sequences, 24% found once; its top ten account for about 2.9%. These data were also filed under a second study, of T cells expressing NK-cell markers.

Sequencing used CD4+ T cells sorted from blood. The receptors stem from a woman between 18 and 30 years old in good health.

The chain employs TRBV6-1 and TRBJ2-3, with 11 bases identical to TRBD2. Trimming cost V 6 bases and J 4 bases; bases outside gene matches: 9. The germline V gene has CDR1 MNHNS and CDR2 SASEGT. The CDR3 totals 16 residues. The CDR3 here is CASRIAGGTGADTQYF. The CDR3 bases are TGTGCCAGCAGGATAGCGGGAGGGACCGGGGCAGATACGCAGTATTTT.

This clonotype was detected only a few times. For the CDR3, the DNA is TGTGCCAGCAGCCCCCGAGGGAGCGGGAGGTCGGATGAGCAGTTCTTC. Translation gives CASSPRGSGRSDEQFF. The chain combines TRBV11-2 with TRBJ2-1, with 9 bases identical to TRBD2. The length of the CDR3 is 16 residues. Germline CDR1 is SGHAT and CDR2 is FQNNGV. The ends lost 5 bases at V and 8 bases at J; junction bases unmatched: 13.

In this sample, this clonotype turned up a few times. The rearrangement uses TRBV12-3 or TRBV12-4 and TRBJ1-2, with 8 bases matching TRBD1. The CDR3 runs to 15 residues. V was pared by 7 bases and J by 7 bases, with 14 bases of the junction left unmatched. The CDR3, as DNA: TGTGCCAGCACTCTACCAGGGGGCGGTTTGGGTGGCTACACCTTC. Residues: CASTLPGGGLGGYTF.

This chain uses TRBV6-5 with TRBJ2-7; 8 bases match TRBD2. V gave up 2 bases and J gave up 7 bases; unmatched junction bases: 4. Germline-derived CDR1 and CDR2 are MNHEY and SVGAGI. This CDR3 region has 13 residues. In DNA, the CDR3 is TGTGCCAGCAGTTACGGGGTAGCGGGGGAGCAGTACTTC. This codes for CASSYGVAGEQYF.

The chain recombines TRBV9 with TRBJ2-5, with D tentatively TRBD2 (5 bases). Trimming shortened V by 0 bases and J by 4 bases, and 10 bases separated the two germline ends. Germline values: CDR1 SGDLS, CDR2 YYNGEE. The CDR3 contains 14 residues. The CDR3 DNA sequence: TGTGCCAGCAGCGTAGAGGCTCGGGGAGAGACCCAGTACTTC. It specifies CASSVEARGETQYF.

This clonotype was seen only a few times. Here the CDR3 reads CASSRFGANTGELFF. CDR3 coding DNA: TGTGCCAGCAGCAGATTCGGGGCGAACACCGGGGAGCTGTTTTTT. This chain links TRBV6-1 with TRBJ2-2; possibly TRBD2 for D (5 bases). CDR3 size: 15 residues. V was cut by 6 bases and J by 0 bases, with 11 bases left in between. Germline values: CDR1 MNHNS, CDR2 SASEGT.

A few counts support this clonotype. The rearrangement joins TRBV6-2 or TRBV6-3 to TRBJ2-1, with a possible D match to TRBD1 (6 bases). Germline-derived CDR1 and CDR2 are MNHEY and SVGEGT. The CDR3 contains 12 residues. Deletions cut 11 bases from V and 2 bases from J, with 10 bases between. CDR3 in amino acids: CAAGTTYNEQFF. DNA of the CDR3: TGTGCCGCCGGGACAACCTACAATGAGCAGTTCTTC.

A few counts support this clonotype. The V call is TRBV25-1, the J call TRBJ2-7; D ambiguous. Germline V gene sequence: CDR1 MGHDK, CDR2 SYGVNS. V was clipped by 3 bases and J by 3 bases, with 9 bases between them. The CDR3 is made up of 13 amino acids. The CDR3 sequence is CASSEGTLYEQYF. Here the CDR3 DNA reads TGTGCCAGCAGTGAGGGTACTCTCTACGAGCAGTACTTC.

This chain joins TRBV20-1 and TRBJ1-2; D call uncertain. The CDR3 extends over 12 amino acids. CDR1 is DFQATT, CDR2 SNEGSKA, per germline (reference sequence). V dropped 0 bases and J dropped 4 bases, with 6 bases sitting between them. CDR3 amino acids: CSAREVSYGYTF. The CDR3 DNA reads TGCAGTGCTAGAGAGGTCAGCTATGGCTACACCTTC.

This clonotype was seen ten or more times. The chain links TRBV20-1 to TRBJ2-3; D unresolved. Germline-derived CDR1 and CDR2 are DFQATT and SNEGSKA (reference sequence). This CDR3 is built from 14 residues. V was trimmed by 3 bases and J by 4 bases, leaving 14 bases between them. The CDR3 DNA reads TGCAGTGCTAGGGGTGTGGCCCGGCCAGATACGCAGTATTTT. Translated: CSARGVARPDTQYF.

The V call is TRBV7-2, the J call TRBJ2-5; D gene ambiguous. The CDR3 runs to 14 residues. Trimming pared 5 bases from V and 3 bases from J, leaving 13 bases between. Germline CDR1 SGHTA, CDR2 FQGNSA. In nucleotides, the CDR3 is TGTGCCAGCAGCCCCCTTAGGCTAAAAGAGACCCAGTACTTC. This sequence encodes CASSPLRLKETQYF.

The rearrangement links TRBV19 to TRBJ1-5, with D hard to call. Germline V lookup: CDR1 LNHDA, CDR2 SQIVND (reference sequence). Trimming stripped 3 bases from V and 5 bases from J, with 8 bases between. This CDR3 has 13 amino acids. This CDR3 reads CASSMREYQPQHF. In DNA, the CDR3 is TGTGCCAGTAGTATGAGGGAGTATCAGCCCCAGCATTTT.

The table lists this clonotype with a few counts. The J gene is TRBJ2-2, the V gene TRBV11-3, with 9 positions matching TRBD2. Germline V gene sequence: CDR1 SGHNT, CDR2 YENEEA. CDR3 size: 16 residues. The V segment lost 8 bases and the J segment 7 bases; nucleotides outside the gene matches: 14. The CDR3 is CASCPPGLAGIGELFF. The CDR3 nucleotides read TGTGCCAGCTGCCCCCCGGGGCTAGCGGGGATCGGGGAGCTGTTTTTT.

The chain uses TRBV20-1 and TRBJ2-1, with D possibly being TRBD2 (6 bases). Trimming took 5 bases from V and 9 from J, leaving 17 bases between them. This CDR3 region has 13 residues. The germline V gene encodes CDR1 DFQATT and CDR2 SNEGSKA (reference sequence). The CDR3 loop reads CSASSGLEGEQFF. The CDR3 DNA is TGCAGTGCTTCGTCGGGCCTGGAGGGTGAGCAGTTCTTC.

In this sample, this clonotype turned up a few times. The chain uses TRBV2 and TRBJ2-2; no definite D call. CDR3 size: 13 residues. Germline V gene data show CDR1 as SNHLY and CDR2 as FYNNEI. Trimming removed 4 bases from V and 5 bases from J, with 8 bases in between. The CDR3 DNA is TGTGCCAGCAGTGCCGACTTTACCGGGGAGCTGTTTTTT. This encodes CASSADFTGELFF.

This clonotype was detected a few times. The rearrangement uses TRBV30 and TRBJ1-5, with D maybe TRBD1 (5 bases). V was trimmed by 0 bases and J by 1 base, leaving 10 bases between them. The CDR3 is made up of 15 amino acids. Germline values: CDR1 GTSNPN, CDR2 SVGIG (reference sequence). This chain's CDR3 is CAWSVSGGSNQPQHF. The CDR3 nucleotides are TGTGCCTGGAGTGTGTCCGGGGGGAGCAATCAGCCCCAGCATTTT. Full variable domain (missing parts from reference TRBV30 and TRBJ1-5): SQTIHQWPATLVQPVGSPLSLECTVEGTSNPNLYWYRQAAGRGLQLLFYSVGIGQISSEVPQNLSASRPQDRQFILSSKKLLLSDSGFYLCAWSVSGGSNQPQHFGDGTRLSIL.

This clonotype occurred once. The V call is TRBV5-5, the J call TRBJ2-1; D could derive from TRBD1 or TRBD2 (5 bases each). The CDR3 covers 15 residues. V was trimmed by 2 bases and J by 8 bases, leaving 17 bases between them. Germline V gene sequence: CDR1 SGHKS, CDR2 YYEKEE (reference sequence). The CDR3 here is CASSFTDSRDDEQFF. The DNA for the CDR3 is TGTGCCAGCAGCTTTACCGACTCCCGGGACGATGAGCAGTTCTTC.

The chain is built from TRBV20-1 and TRBJ1-5; no clear D gene. There are 15 residues in the CDR3. Germline CDR1 is DFQATT and CDR2 is SNEGSKA (reference sequence). V lost 1 base to trimming and J lost 4 bases, with 14 bases between them. This CDR3 is CSARVQEGRNQPQHF. DNA of the CDR3: TGCAGTGCTAGAGTCCAAGAGGGAAGGAATCAGCCCCAGCATTTT.

In its sample, this clonotype was seen a few times. The chain uses TRBV20-1 and TRBJ2-7; 11 bases match TRBD2. Germline lookup yields CDR1 DFQATT and CDR2 SNEGSKA (reference sequence). J was trimmed by 6 bases and V by 5 bases; bases with no gene match: 6. There are 13 residues in the CDR3. This CDR3 reads CSAQLAGVPEQYF. The CDR3 bases are TGCAGTGCTCAACTAGCGGGAGTTCCCGAGCAGTACTTC.

This clonotype was detected a few times. This sequence joins TRBV18 and TRBJ2-2; D is uncertain. Per the germline V gene, CDR1 is KGHSH and CDR2 is LQKENI. This CDR3 contains 14 residues. The germline V and J ends were trimmed by 3 bases and 4 bases, with 9 bases remaining between them. As DNA, the CDR3 is TGTGCCAGCTCACCTCTTGCAGGCACCGGGGAGCTGTTTTTT. Amino acid sequence: CASSPLAGTGELFF.

In this sample, this clonotype turned up once. The chain links TRBV27 to TRBJ1-1, with TRBD1 matching 8 bases. Germline lookup yields CDR1 MNHEY and CDR2 SMNVEV (reference sequence). The trim removed 6 bases at V and 8 bases at J, leaving 5 bases unmatched. The CDR3 spans 12 residues. The CDR3 sequence is CASSRQGREAFF. Here the CDR3 DNA reads TGTGCCAGCAGCCGACAGGGGCGAGAAGCTTTCTTT.

This clonotype appeared a few times. The V call is TRBV24-1, the J call TRBJ2-1, with D unresolved. Germline CDR1 and CDR2: KGHDR and SFDVKD. The CDR3 spans 16 residues. V was clipped by 3 bases and J by 2 bases, with 13 bases between them. CDR3 DNA sequence: TGTGCCACCAGTGATCCCCGGGCGACGACCTACAATGAGCAGTTCTTC. Amino acid sequence: CATSDPRATTYNEQFF.

CDR3 amino acids: CASSVEGRDTEAFF. The CDR3 bases are TGTGCCAGCAGCGTAGAAGGTCGGGACACTGAAGCTTTCTTT. The chain has TRBV9 and TRBJ1-1, with D hard to call. With 0 bases removed from V and 3 bases from J, the gap between germline ends came to 9 bases. Germline V gene sequence: CDR1 SGDLS, CDR2 YYNGEE. This CDR3 is built from 14 residues. Based on the CDR3 plus reference TRBV9 and TRBJ1-1, the full variable domain is DSGVTQTPKHLITATGQRVTLRCSPRSGDLSVYWYQQSLDQGLQFLIQYYNGEERAKGNILERFSAQQFPDLHSELNLSSLELGDSALYFCASSVEGRDTEAFFGQGTRLTVV.

CDR3 coding DNA: TGTGCCAGCAGCTCCCTGGGGACTAGCGAGCAGTTCTTC. It specifies CASSSLGTSEQFF. V is TRBV7-8 and J is TRBJ2-1, with 9 bases identical to TRBD2. This CDR3 has 13 amino acids. After removal of 4 bases from V and 10 bases from J, the junction contained 5 bases not matched to a gene. CDR1 SGHVS and CDR2 FQNEAQ come from the germline V gene.

The gene calls are TRBV7-2 and TRBJ2-1; a possible D gene is TRBD1 (5 bases). The germline CDR1 and CDR2 sequences are SGHTA and FQGNSA. Trimming cost V 0 bases and J 8 bases, with 8 bases left between them. The CDR3 is made up of 13 amino acids. The CDR3 here is CASSLARGHEQFF. CDR3 coding DNA: TGTGCCAGCAGCTTAGCTAGGGGTCATGAGCAGTTCTTC.

This clonotype was recorded a few times. The gene calls are TRBV2 and TRBJ1-1; TRBD1 matches 9 bases. Germline V gene sequence: CDR1 SNHLY, CDR2 FYNNEI. The CDR3 is made up of 15 amino acids. V shed 11 bases and J 1 base; nucleotides not matched to a gene: 11. The CDR3 DNA reads as TGTGCCGGGGGGACAGGGTTTTCCCCGAACACTGAAGCTTTCTTT. Protein sequence: CAGGTGFSPNTEAFF.

This clonotype was detected only once. The chain couples TRBV27 to TRBJ2-1; 7 bases agree with TRBD1. This CDR3 has 13 residues. The germline V gene encodes CDR1 MNHEY and CDR2 SMNVEV (reference sequence). J was trimmed by 8 bases and V by 7 bases; bases with no gene match: 8. CDR3 in DNA: TGTGCCAGCACCAGAAACAGGGGCCATGAGCAGTTCTTC. It translates to CASTRNRGHEQFF.

V is TRBV12-3 or TRBV12-4 and J is TRBJ2-7; 8 nucleotides agree with TRBD1. The length of the CDR3 is 14 residues. Unmatched junction bases numbered 7, after V lost 5 bases and J lost 4 bases. CDR3 in amino acids: CASSLYDRGYEQYF. CDR3 in DNA: TGTGCCAGCAGTCTCTACGACAGGGGATACGAGCAGTACTTC.

This clonotype was detected only a few times. This chain links TRBV7-9 with TRBJ1-2, with TRBD1 identical over 7 bases. Germline V lookup: CDR1 SEHNR, CDR2 FQNEAQ (reference sequence). Unmatched junction bases numbered 5, after V lost 6 bases and J lost 4 bases. The CDR3 totals 13 residues. The DNA for the CDR3 is TGTGCCAGCAGGCAACAGGGGAGCTATGGCTACACCTTC. Protein: CASRQQGSYGYTF.

The J gene is TRBJ1-5, the V gene TRBV3-1; D ambiguous. V was clipped by 1 base and J by 0 bases, with 10 bases between them. There are 16 residues in the CDR3. CDR1 LGHDT and CDR2 YNNKEL come from the germline V gene (reference sequence). The CDR3 DNA is TGTGCCAGCAGCCAAGCGGACCGCCATAGCAATCAGCCCCAGCATTTT. Protein: CASSQADRHSNQPQHF.